What follows describes a single T cell receptor (beta chain). What it binds is not known. Relative to the germline gene, one junction end is altered; a read error may explain this. This entry comes from a study of T cells in localized non-small cell lung cancer. Study-level points and caveats: Uninvolved adjacent lung showed peak T cell clonality, exceeding tumor. Adjacent lung exhibited a median of 57 among the 100 most abundant tumor clones.

Only in-frame clones appear in the TCRdb table, and some are missing; sequencing was by immunoSEQ multiplex PCR. Among about 6,800 clones, around half were seen once, and the ten largest hold 3.5% to 4%. The germline V gene encodes CDR1 LNHDA and CDR2 SQIVND (reference sequence). The CDR3 consists of 11 residues. The receptor's source is a man aged 40 to 69 with stage I lung adenocarcinoma. This chain joins TRBV19 and TRBJ1-1, with 8 positions matching TRBD1. This specimen was lymph node tissue, taken before any cancer treatment. The CDR3 region is CTSWTGFEAFF. In DNA, the CDR3 is TGTACCAGCTGGACAGGGTTTGAAGCTTTCTTT.